This T cell receptor (beta chain) emerged from a study of blood T cell repertoires in COVID-19. Across the study: Spain, Italy and the United States supplied samples that represented acute and convalescent COVID-19. Sources were T cells, B-cell-depleted T cells, or PBMCs; the material itself was cDNA or gDNA.

This CDR3 is 17 amino acids long. CDR1 MGHRA and CDR2 YSYEKL come from the germline V gene. V was pared by 1 base and J by 1 base, with 14 bases between. Original handling: Counts of nucleated cells, estimated from reference gene primer amplification, were obtained. The method was immunoSEQ multiplex PCR; TCRdb's version includes in-frame clones alone and lacks a portion of them. V, J and clone size are taken as reported in that table, and D and trimming were inferred from the DNA itself. The sample lists about 180,000 clones, about 87% occurring once. One Seattle source followed patients from active infection through their disease course. This clone was counted once.

The chain carries TRBV4-1 and TRBJ1-5; D call uncertain. The TCR originated in a woman in her 70s with COVID-19, enrolled during active disease. Specimen: peripheral blood. The CDR3 is CASSQALEFGSNQPQHF. CDR3 nucleotides: TGCGCCAGCAGCCAAGCCCTAGAATTCGGAAGCAATCAGCCCCAGCATTTT.